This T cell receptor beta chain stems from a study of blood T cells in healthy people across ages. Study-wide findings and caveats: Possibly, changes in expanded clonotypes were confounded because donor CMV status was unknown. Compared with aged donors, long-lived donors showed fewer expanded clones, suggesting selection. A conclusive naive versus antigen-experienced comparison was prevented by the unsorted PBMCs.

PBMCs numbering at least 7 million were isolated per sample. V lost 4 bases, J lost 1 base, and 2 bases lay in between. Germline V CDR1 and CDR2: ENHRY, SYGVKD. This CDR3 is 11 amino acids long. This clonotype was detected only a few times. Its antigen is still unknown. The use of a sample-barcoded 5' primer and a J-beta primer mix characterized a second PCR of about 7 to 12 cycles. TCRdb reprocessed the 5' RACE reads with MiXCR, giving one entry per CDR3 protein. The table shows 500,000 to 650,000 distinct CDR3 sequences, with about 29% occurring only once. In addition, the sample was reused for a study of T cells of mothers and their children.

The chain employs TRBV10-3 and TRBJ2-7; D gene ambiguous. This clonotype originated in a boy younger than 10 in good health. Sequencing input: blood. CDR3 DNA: TGTGCCATCAGTGTTTCCTACGAGCAGTACTTC. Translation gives CAISVSYEQYF.